The T cell receptor beta chain described here comes from a study of T cells in Graves' hyperthyroidism and ophthalmopathy. Trimming took 0 bases from V and 7 from J, leaving 15 bases between them. Germline V lookup: CDR1 MDHEN, CDR2 SYDVKM. CDR3 length equals 16 residues. The sample holds a few counts of this clonotype. Regions amplified from RNA transcripts were the TCR beta CDR3 regions. HTBI primers were used for first-round RT-PCR of the TCR CDR3. TCRdb re-derived calls from the multiplex PCR reads in MiXCR, one entry per CDR3 protein. This table has fewer than 450,000 distinct CDR3 sequences, about 16% appearing once.

The TCR was taken from a woman aged 55-69 years with Graves' ophthalmopathy. V and J are TRBV28 and TRBJ1-4; D is perhaps TRBD1 (5 bases). The sequenced material came from blood. CDR3 nucleotides: TGTGCCAGCAGTTTATGGGGGCAGACATGGGGTGAAAAACTGTTTTTT. Its translation: CASSLWGQTWGEKLFF.